Listed below are T cell receptor beta chains from one sample, sequenced in a study of cytomegalovirus exposure and HLA in healthy donors. The assay was immunoSEQ multiplex PCR, and TCRdb's table has in-frame clones only and misses some. The repertoire holds roughly 99,000 clones, with 70% to 80% as singletons. Material for sequencing was PBMCs. These receptors were obtained from a man aged 55 to 70 in good health and CMV-seropositive. Each CDR3 is given with its conserved first and last residue. A D gene is named only where the DNA matches it firmly. The size of a clone is reported for some rows only, either as once, few or many, or as a class for expanded clones.

size | J | V | D | DNA | CDR3
- | TRBJ2-7 | TRBV19 | - | TGTGCCAGTAGTATAGGACAAGATGTCGAGCAGTACTTC | CASSIGQDVEQYF
- | TRBJ1-6 | TRBV18 | - | TGTGCCAGCTCACCACTTGGGCAGGTCAATTCACCCCTCCACTTT | CASSPLGQVNSPLHF
- | TRBJ2-2 | TRBV11-2 | - | TGTGCCAGCAGCTTAGGTCACAGGGCCGCCGGGGAGCTGTTTTTT | CASSLGHRAAGELFF
- | TRBJ1-2 | TRBV5-4 | - | TGTGCCAGCAGCTACGGACAGAGCTATGGCTACACCTTC | CASSYGQSYGYTF
- | TRBJ1-6 | TRBV5-1 | TRBD1 | TGCGCCAGCAGCTTGGTGGGACAGGGTCGCTCACCCCTCCACTTT | CASSLVGQGRSPLHF
- | TRBJ1-5 | TRBV19 | - | TGTGCCAGTAGTATAATACCCCTCCAGAATCAGCCCCAGCATTTT | CASSIIPLQNQPQHF
- | TRBJ2-1 | TRBV12-5 | - | TGTGCTAGTGGTCGGGACATCTACAATGAGCAGTTCTTC | CASGRDIYNEQFF
once | TRBJ2-7 | TRBV6-1 | TRBD1 | TGTGCCAGCAGTGAATGGACAGGGGAGCTTTGGGAGCAGTACTTC | CASSEWTGELWEQYF
- | TRBJ2-7 | TRBV7-9 | - | TGTGCCAGCAGCTTTAGTGCGGGGGCTGGGGAGCAGTACTTC | CASSFSAGAGEQYF
- | TRBJ2-7 | TRBV7-3 | TRBD1 | TGTGCCAGCAGCCCGGGGACAGGAGGCGAGCAGTACTTC | CASSPGTGGEQYF
- | TRBJ2-3 | TRBV13 | TRBD1 | TGTGCCAGCAGCTCCTCCGGGACAGCAGATACGCAGTATTTT | CASSSSGTADTQYF
- | TRBJ1-4 | TRBV18 | TRBD1 | TGTGCCAGCTCCCAATCAACAGGGGGTGAAAAACTGTTTTTT | CASSQSTGGEKLFF
- | TRBJ1-1 | TRBV9 | - | TGTGCCAGCAGCGTAGGCAGAAGACAGGCAGTTGAAGCTTTCTTT | CASSVGRRQAVEAFF
- | TRBJ2-7 | TRBV6-5 | - | TGTGCCAGCAGTAACAGGAGGGGTGGGCTTTACGAGCAGTACTTC | CASSNRRGGLYEQYF
- | TRBJ1-4 | TRBV7-4 | - | TGTGCCAGCAGCCCAAAGGGGCCAGACCTGACTTCCTACGATGAAAAACTGTTTTTT | CASSPKGPDLTSYDEKLFF
- | TRBJ2-5 | TRBV30 | - | TGTGCCTGGAGTGCGTTTCCCGCAGCGGGTGAGCGCTACTTC | CAWSAFPAAGERYF
- | TRBJ2-7 | TRBV20-1 | TRBD1 | TGCAGTGCTAACAGGGGCTACGAGCAGTACTTC | CSANRGYEQYF
- | TRBJ1-5 | TRBV10-2 | - | TGCGCCAGCAGTGAATCGGGGATCTATAGCAATCAGCCCCAGCATTTT | CASSESGIYSNQPQHF
- | TRBJ1-2 | TRBV13 | - | TGTGCCAGCAGCTTAGGGGCAGGCTATGGCTACACCTTC | CASSLGAGYGYTF
- | TRBJ2-1 | TRBV12-1 | - | TGTGCCAGCAGCTTTCCAGAAAATGGGCTGGATGAGCAGTTCTTC | CASSFPENGLDEQFF
- | TRBJ2-7 | TRBV28 | - | TGTGCCAGCAGTTCATCCGTCGGGGGAGCCTACGAGCAGTACTTC | CASSSSVGGAYEQYF
- | TRBJ1-1 | TRBV7-3 | - | TGTGCCAGCAGCTTAACGAGGGAAAGCCACACTGAAGCTTTCTTT | CASSLTRESHTEAFF
- | TRBJ2-3 | TRBV7-8 | - | TGTGCCAGCAGAGCTGACACTAGAGGCACAGATACGCAGTATTTT | CASRADTRGTDTQYF
once | TRBJ2-2 | TRBV27 | TRBD2 | TGTGCCAGCAGCTCCCCTAGACTAGCGGGGGTCGCCGGGGAGCTGTTTTTT | CASSSPRLAGVAGELFF
few | TRBJ1-4 | TRBV5-5 | - | TGTGCCAGCAGCTTGGTTCAGGGGATAGAAAAACTGTTTTTT | CASSLVQGIEKLFF
- | TRBJ2-3 | TRBV5-1 | - | TGCGCCAGCAGCCAACAGGGTATTGGCACAGATACGCAGTATTTT | CASSQQGIGTDTQYF
- | TRBJ2-5 | TRBV6-6 | - | TGTGCCAGCAGTTATGATGTGGCTAGCGATAAGACCCAGTACTTC | CASSYDVASDKTQYF
- | TRBJ1-1 | TRBV7-9 | - | TGTTCCAGCAGCACCGGGACAAGTGAAGCTTTCTTT | CSSSTGTSEAFF
- | TRBJ1-5 | TRBV12-5 | TRBD1 | TGTGCTAGTGGTGACAGGGGTAATCAGCCCCAGCATTTT | CASGDRGNQPQHF